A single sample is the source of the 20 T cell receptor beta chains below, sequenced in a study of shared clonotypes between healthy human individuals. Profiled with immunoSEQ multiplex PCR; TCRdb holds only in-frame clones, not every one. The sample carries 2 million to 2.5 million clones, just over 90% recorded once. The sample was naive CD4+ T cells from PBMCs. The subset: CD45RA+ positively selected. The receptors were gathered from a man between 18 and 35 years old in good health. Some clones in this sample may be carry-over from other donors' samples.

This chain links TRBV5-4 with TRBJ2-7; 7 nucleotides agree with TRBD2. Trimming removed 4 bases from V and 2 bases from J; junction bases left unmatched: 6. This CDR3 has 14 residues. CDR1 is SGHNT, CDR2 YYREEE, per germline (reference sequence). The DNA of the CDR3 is TGTGCCAGCAGCCACGGGGCGGGGGCCTACGAGCAGTACTTC. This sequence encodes CASSHGAGAYEQYF.

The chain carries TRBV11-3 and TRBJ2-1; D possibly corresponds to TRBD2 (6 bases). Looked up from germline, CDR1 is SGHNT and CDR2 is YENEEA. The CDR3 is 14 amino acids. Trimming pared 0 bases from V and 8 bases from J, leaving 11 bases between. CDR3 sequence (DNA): TGTGCCAGCAGCTTAGAGGGTTCGGGGGATGAGCAGTTCTTC. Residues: CASSLEGSGDEQFF.

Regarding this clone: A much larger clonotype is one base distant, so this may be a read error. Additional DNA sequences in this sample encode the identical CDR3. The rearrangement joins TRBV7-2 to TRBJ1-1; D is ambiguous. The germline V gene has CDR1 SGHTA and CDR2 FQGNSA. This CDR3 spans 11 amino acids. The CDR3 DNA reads TGCGCCAGCAGCTTGAACACTGAAGCTTTCTTT. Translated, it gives CASSLNTEAFF.

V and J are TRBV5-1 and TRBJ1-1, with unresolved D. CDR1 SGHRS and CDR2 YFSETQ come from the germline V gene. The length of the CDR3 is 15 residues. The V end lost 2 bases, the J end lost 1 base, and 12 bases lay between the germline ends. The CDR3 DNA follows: TGCGCCAGCAGCTTAGGGATTTCGACGAACACTGAAGCTTTCTTT. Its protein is CASSLGISTNTEAFF.

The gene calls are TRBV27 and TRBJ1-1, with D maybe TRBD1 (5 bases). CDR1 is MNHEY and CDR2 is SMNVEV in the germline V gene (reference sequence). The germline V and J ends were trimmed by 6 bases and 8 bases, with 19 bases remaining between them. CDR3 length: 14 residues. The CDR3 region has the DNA TGTGCCAGCAGACAACAAGGGGCGGCAGAGGAAGCTTTCTTT. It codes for CASRQQGAAEEAFF.

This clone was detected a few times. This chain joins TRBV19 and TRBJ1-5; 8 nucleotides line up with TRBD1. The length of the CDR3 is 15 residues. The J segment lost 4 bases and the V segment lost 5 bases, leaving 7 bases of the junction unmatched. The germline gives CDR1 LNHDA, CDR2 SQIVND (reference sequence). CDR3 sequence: CASSRQGALNQPQHF. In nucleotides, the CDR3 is TGTGCCAGTAGTCGGCAGGGGGCATTGAATCAGCCCCAGCATTTT.

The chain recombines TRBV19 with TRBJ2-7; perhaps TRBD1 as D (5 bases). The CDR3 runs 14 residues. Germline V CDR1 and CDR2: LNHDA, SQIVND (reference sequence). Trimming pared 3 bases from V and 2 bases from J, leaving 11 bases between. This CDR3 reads CASSITETAYEQYF. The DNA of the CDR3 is TGTGCCAGTAGTATCACCGAGACAGCCTACGAGCAGTACTTC.

CDR3 DNA: TGTGCCAGCTATGACAGTTCCCCTGGGTACTACGAGCAGTACTTC. Translating gives CASYDSSPGYYEQYF. The chain employs TRBV28 and TRBJ2-7, with D possibly matching TRBD1 (5 bases). Germline V CDR1 and CDR2: MDHEN, SYDVKM. The CDR3 is 15 amino acids. V lost 8 bases and J 3 bases, leaving 20 bases between the germline ends.

The CDR3: CASSEYALNTGELFF. In nucleotides, the CDR3 is TGTGCCAGCAGTGAATATGCCCTGAACACCGGGGAGCTGTTTTTT. The rearrangement links TRBV25-1 to TRBJ2-2; D gene ambiguous. This CDR3 is built from 15 residues. CDR1 and CDR2 (germline): MGHDK, SYGVNS. The germline V and J ends were trimmed by 0 bases and 1 base, with 6 bases remaining between them. Full variable domain (outside the CDR3, taken from reference TRBV25-1 and TRBJ2-2): EADIYQTPRYLVIGTGKKITLECSQTMGHDKMYWYQQDPGMELHLIHYSYGVNSTEKGDLSSESTVSRIRTEHFPLTLESARPSHTSQYLCASSEYALNTGELFFGEGSRLTVL.

The CDR3 spells CASSPGQMNEKLFF. CDR3 nucleotides: TGTGCCAGCAGCCCGGGACAGATGAATGAAAAACTGTTTTTT. The rearrangement uses TRBV28 and TRBJ1-4, with TRBD1 matching over 7 bases. CDR1 is MDHEN, CDR2 SYDVKM, per germline. V lost 6 bases and J lost 5; bases outside the gene matches: 6. The CDR3 is made up of 14 amino acids.

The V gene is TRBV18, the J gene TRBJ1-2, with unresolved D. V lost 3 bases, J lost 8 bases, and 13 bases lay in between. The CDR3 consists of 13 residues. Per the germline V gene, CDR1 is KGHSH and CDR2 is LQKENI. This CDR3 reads CASSPPNPLGYTF. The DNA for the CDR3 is TGTGCCAGCTCACCCCCCAACCCCTTAGGCTACACCTTC.

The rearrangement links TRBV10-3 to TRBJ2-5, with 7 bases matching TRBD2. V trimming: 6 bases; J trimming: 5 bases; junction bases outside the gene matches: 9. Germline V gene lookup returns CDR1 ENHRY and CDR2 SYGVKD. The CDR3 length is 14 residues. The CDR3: CAIRLAGPSETQYF. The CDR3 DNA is TGTGCCATCAGGTTAGCGGGCCCCTCCGAGACCCAGTACTTC.

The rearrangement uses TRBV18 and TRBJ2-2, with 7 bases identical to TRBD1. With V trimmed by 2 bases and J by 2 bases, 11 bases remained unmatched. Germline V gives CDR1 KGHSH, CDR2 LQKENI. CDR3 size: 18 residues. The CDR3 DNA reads TGTGCCAGCTCACCATTCGAAGGGACAGCCCGCAACACCGGGGAGCTGTTTTTT. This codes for CASSPFEGTARNTGELFF.

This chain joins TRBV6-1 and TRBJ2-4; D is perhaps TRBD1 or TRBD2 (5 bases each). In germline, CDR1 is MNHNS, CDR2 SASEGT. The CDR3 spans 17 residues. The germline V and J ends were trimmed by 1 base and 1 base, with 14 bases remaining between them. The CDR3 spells CASSEGTLGRAKNIQYF. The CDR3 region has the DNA TGTGCCAGCAGTGAAGGGACCCTGGGACGCGCCAAAAACATTCAGTACTTC.

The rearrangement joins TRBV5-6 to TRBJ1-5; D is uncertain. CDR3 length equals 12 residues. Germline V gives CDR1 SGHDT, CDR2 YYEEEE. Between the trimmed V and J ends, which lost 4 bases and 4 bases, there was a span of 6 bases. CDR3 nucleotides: TGTGCCAGCAGCACTATAAATCAGCCCCAGCATTTT. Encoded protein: CASSTINQPQHF.

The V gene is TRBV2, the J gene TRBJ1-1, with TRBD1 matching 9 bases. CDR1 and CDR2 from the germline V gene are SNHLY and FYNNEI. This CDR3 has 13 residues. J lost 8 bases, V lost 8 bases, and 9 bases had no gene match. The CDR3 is CASCPQGAAEAFF. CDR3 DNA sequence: TGTGCCAGCTGCCCACAGGGGGCTGCGGAAGCTTTCTTT.

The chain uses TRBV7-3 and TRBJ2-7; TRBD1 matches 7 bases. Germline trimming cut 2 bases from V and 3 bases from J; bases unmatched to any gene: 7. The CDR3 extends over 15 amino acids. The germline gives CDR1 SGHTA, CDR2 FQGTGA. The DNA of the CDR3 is TGTGCCAGCAGCTTATCTGGGGGACAGAGCTACGAGCAGTACTTC. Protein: CASSLSGGQSYEQYF.

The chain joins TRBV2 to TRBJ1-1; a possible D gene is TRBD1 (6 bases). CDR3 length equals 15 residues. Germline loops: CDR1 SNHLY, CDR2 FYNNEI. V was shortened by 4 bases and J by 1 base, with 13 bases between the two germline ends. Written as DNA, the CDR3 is TGTGCCAGCAGTGTCCTTGGACAGCCGAACACTGAAGCTTTCTTT. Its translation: CASSVLGQPNTEAFF.

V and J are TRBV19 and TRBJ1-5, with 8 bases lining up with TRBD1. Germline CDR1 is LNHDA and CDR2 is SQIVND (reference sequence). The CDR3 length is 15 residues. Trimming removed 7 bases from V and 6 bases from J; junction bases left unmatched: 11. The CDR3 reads CASTNRQGFGQPQHF. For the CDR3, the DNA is TGTGCCAGTACCAATCGACAGGGGTTTGGTCAGCCCCAGCATTTT.

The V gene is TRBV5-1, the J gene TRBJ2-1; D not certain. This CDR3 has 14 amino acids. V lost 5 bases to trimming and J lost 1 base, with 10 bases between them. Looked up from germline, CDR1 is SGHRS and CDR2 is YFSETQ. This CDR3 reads CASSQDRSYNEQFF. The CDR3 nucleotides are TGCGCCAGCAGTCAAGATAGGTCCTACAATGAGCAGTTCTTC.